The clone carrying this TCR beta chain appeared once. The antigen remains unidentified. The data belong to a study of OX40 agonist ivuxolimab in advanced cancers. Findings and caveats of the study: The expanded peripheral T cells' antigen specificity was not determined. CD8+ T cells showed, on average, more clonal expansion than CD4+ cells. Partial responders receiving 0.1-3.0 mg/kg showed among the lowest clonal expansion.

The protocol was immunoSEQ multiplex PCR, while the TCRdb copy is restricted to in-frame clones and leaves out a portion. This table has approximately 74,000 clones, over 75% appearing once. CDR1 and CDR2 (germline): MNHEY, SMNVEV (reference sequence). V was shortened by 0 bases and J by 8 bases, with 13 bases between the two germline ends. The CDR3 length is 15 residues. Autoimmune disease history or systemic immunosuppression disqualified patients. This chain links TRBV27 with TRBJ1-4; D is perhaps TRBD1 (5 bases). The sequences come from CD4+ or CD8+ T cells sorted from blood, collected in a trial of the OX40 agonist ivuxolimab. The receptor was derived from an adult with an advanced solid tumor such as melanoma, head and neck, liver or kidney cancer. CDR3 sequence reads: CASSLSWQGGEKLFF. As DNA, the CDR3 is TGTGCCAGCAGTTTATCCTGGCAGGGAGGCGAAAAACTGTTTTTT.